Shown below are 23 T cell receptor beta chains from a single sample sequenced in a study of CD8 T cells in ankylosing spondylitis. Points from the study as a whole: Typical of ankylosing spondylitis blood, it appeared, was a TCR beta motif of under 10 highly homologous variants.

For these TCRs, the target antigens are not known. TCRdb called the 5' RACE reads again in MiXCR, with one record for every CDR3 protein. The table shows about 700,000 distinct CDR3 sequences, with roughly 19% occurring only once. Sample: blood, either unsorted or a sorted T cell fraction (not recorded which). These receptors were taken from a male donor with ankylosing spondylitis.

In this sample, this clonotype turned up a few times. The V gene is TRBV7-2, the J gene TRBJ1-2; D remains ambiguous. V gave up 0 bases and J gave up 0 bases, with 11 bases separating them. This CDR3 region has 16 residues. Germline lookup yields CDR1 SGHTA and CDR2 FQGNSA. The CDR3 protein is CASSLAPGPTNYGYTF. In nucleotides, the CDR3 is TGTGCCAGCAGCTTAGCCCCAGGACCCACTAACTATGGCTACACCTTC.

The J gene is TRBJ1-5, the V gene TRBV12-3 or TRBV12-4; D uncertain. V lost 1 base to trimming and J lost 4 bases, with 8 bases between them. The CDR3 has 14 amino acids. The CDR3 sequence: CASSLGAANQPQHF. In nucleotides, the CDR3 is TGTGCCAGCAGTTTAGGGGCAGCTAATCAGCCCCAGCATTTT.

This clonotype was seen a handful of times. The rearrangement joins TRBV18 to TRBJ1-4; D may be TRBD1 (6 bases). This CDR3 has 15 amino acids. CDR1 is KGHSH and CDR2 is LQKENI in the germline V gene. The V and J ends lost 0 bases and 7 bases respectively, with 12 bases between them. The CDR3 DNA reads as TGTGCCAGCTCACCACCGACTCAGGGGAGTGAAAAACTGTTTTTT. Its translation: CASSPPTQGSEKLFF.

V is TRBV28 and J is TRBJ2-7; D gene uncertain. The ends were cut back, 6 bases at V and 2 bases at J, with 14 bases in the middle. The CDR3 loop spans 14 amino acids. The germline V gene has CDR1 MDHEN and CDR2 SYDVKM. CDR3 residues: CASSPLGGPYEQYF. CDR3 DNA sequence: TGTGCCAGCAGCCCCCTTGGCGGACCCTACGAGCAGTACTTC.

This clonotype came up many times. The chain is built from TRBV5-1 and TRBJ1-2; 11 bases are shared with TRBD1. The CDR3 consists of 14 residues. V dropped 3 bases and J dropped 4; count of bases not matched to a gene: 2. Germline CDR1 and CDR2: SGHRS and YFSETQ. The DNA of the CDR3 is TGCGCCAGCAGCTACGGGACAGGGGGCTATGGCTACACCTTC. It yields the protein CASSYGTGGYGYTF.

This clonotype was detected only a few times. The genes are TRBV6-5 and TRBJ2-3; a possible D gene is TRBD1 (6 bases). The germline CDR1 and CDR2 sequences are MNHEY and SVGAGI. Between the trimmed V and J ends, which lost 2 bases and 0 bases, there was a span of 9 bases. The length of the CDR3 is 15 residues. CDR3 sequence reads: CASSYRTVSTDTQYF. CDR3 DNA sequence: TGTGCCAGCAGTTACCGGACAGTTAGCACAGATACGCAGTATTTT.

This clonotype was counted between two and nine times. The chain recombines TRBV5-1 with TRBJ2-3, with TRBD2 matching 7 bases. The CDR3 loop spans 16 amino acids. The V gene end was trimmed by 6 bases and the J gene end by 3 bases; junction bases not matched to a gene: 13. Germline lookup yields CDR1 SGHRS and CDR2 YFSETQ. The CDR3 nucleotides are TGCGCCAGCACCCGGGCGGGGCGGGAGTCAACAGATACGCAGTATTTT. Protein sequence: CASTRAGRESTDTQYF.

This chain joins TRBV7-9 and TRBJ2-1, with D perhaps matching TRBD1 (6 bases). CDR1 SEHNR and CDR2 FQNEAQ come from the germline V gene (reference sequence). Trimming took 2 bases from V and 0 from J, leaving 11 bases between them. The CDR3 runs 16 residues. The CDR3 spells CASSLPTGSSYNEQFF. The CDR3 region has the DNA TGTGCCAGCAGCTTACCAACAGGGAGCTCCTACAATGAGCAGTTCTTC.

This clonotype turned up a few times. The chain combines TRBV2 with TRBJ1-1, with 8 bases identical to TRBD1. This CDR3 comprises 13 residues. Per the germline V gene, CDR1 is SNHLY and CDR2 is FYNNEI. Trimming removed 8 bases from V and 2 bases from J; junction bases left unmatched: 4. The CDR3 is CASGQGYNTEAFF. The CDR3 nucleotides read TGTGCCAGCGGACAGGGTTACAACACTGAAGCTTTCTTT.

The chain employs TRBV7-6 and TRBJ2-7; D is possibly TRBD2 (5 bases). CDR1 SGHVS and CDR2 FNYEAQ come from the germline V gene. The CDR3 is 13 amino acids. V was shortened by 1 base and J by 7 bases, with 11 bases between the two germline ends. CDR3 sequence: CASSLDLSGEQYF. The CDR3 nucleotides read TGTGCCAGCAGCTTAGATCTAAGCGGAGAGCAGTACTTC.

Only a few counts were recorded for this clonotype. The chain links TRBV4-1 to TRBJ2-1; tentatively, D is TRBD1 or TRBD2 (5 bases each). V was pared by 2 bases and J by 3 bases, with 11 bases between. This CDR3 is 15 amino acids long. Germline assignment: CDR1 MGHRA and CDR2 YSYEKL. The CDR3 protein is CASSQLQGVYNEQFF. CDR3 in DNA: TGCGCCAGCAGCCAATTGCAGGGAGTCTACAATGAGCAGTTCTTC.

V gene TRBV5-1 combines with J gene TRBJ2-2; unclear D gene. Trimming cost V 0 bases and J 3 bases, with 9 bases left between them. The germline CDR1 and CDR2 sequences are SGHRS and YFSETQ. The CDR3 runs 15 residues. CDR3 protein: CASSLGPFHTGELFF. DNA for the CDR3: TGCGCCAGCAGCTTGGGGCCGTTCCACACCGGGGAGCTGTTTTTT.

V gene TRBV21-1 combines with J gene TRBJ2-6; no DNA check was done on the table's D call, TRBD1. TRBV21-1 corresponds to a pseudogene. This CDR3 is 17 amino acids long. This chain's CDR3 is CASSKALRGTGANVLTF. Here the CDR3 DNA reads TGTGCCAGCAGCAAAGCGCTCCGGGGGACTGGGGCCAACGTCCTGACTTTC.

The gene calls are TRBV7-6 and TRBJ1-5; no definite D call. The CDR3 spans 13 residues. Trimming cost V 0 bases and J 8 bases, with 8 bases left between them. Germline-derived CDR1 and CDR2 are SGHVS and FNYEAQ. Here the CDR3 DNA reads TGTGCCAGCAGCTTAGCGGTTGGGGAGCCCCAGCATTTT. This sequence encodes CASSLAVGEPQHF.

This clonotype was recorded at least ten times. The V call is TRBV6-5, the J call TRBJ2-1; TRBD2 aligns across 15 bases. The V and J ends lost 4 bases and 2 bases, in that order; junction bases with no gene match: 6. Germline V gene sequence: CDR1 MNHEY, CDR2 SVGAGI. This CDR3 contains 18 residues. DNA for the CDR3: TGTGCCAGCAGTTCCGGACTAGCGGGGGGGCGCACCTACAATGAGCAGTTCTTC. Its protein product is CASSSGLAGGRTYNEQFF.

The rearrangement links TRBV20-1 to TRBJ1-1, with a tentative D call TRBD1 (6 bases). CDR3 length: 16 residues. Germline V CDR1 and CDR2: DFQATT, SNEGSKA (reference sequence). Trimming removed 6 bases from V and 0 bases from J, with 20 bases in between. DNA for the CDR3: TGCAGTGCCACCTCTCTGGGGGGGCGTATGAACACTGAAGCTTTCTTT. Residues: CSATSLGGRMNTEAFF.

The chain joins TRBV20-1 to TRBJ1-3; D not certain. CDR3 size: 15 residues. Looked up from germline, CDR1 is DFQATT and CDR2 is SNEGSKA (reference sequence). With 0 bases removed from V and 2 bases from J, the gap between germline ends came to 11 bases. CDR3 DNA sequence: TGCAGTGCTAGAGATCGTTCGGGAACTGGAAACACCATATATTTT. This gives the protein CSARDRSGTGNTIYF.

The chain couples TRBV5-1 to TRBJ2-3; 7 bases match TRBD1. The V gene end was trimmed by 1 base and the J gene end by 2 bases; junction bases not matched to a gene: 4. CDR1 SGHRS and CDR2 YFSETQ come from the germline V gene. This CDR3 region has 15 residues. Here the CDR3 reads CASSLRGPDTDTQYF. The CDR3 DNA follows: TGCGCCAGCAGCTTGAGGGGGCCAGACACAGATACGCAGTATTTT. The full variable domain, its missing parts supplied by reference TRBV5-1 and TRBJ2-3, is KAGVTQTPRYLIKTRGQQVTLSCSPISGHRSVSWYQQTPGQGLQFLFEYFSETQRNKGNFPGRFSGRQFSNSRSEMNVSTLELGDSALYLCASSLRGPDTDTQYFGPGTRLTVL.

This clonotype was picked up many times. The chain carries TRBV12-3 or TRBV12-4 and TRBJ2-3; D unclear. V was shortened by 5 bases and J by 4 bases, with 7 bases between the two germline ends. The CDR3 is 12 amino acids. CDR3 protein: CASSLNSDTQYF. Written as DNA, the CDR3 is TGTGCCAGCAGTCTCAACTCAGATACGCAGTATTTT.

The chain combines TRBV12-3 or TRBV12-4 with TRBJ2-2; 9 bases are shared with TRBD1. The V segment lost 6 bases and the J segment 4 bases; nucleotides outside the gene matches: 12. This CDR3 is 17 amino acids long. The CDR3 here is CASRRHRGPGGTGELFF. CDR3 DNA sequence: TGTGCCAGCAGACGCCACAGGGGGCCCGGGGGCACCGGGGAGCTGTTTTTT.

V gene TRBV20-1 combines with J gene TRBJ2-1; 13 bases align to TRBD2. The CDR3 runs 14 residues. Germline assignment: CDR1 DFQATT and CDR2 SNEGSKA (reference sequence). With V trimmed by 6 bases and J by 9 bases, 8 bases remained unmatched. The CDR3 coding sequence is TGCAGTGCACCGGGACTAGCGGGACAAATTGAGCAGTTCTTC. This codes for CSAPGLAGQIEQFF.

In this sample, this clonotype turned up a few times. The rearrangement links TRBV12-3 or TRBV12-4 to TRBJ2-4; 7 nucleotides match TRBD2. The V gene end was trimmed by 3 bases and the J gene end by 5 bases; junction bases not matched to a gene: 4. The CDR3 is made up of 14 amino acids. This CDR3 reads CASSLGGSQNIQYF. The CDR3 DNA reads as TGTGCCAGCAGTTTGGGCGGGAGTCAAAACATTCAGTACTTC.

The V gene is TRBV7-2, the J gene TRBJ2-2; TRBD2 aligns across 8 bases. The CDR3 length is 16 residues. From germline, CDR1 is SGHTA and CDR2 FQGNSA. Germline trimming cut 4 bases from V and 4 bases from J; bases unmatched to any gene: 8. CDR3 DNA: TGTGCCAGCAGCTCGCAGACTAGCGCGTTCACCGGGGAGCTGTTTTTT. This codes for CASSSQTSAFTGELFF. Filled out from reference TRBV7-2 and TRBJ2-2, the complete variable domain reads GAGVSQSPSNKVTEKGKDVELRCDPISGHTALYWYRQSLGQGLEFLIYFQGNSAPDKSGLPSDRFSAERTGGSVSTLTIQRTQQEDSAVYLCASSSQTSAFTGELFFGEGSRLTVL.